This TCR beta chain was found in a study of cytomegalovirus exposure and HLA in healthy donors. Study-wide context: Roughly 80 million unique TCRs from HLA-typed donors made up an early data release.

Concerning this clone: Its antigen is undetermined.

Findings and limits, study-wide: Being productive about 90% or about 30% of the time was typical of most TCR beta V segments in an earlier analysis. Reportedly, TCR beta sequences accurately predicted HLA-A and HLA-B alleles in most subjects.

60 Vbeta and 13 Jbeta primers were used in PCR. TCRdb's table, derived via immunoSEQ multiplex PCR, lists solely in-frame clones and lacks some. The table includes some 110,000 clones, more than 70% detected once. Germline V gives CDR1 SGDLS, CDR2 YYNGEE. Deletions cut 0 bases from V and 3 bases from J, with 6 bases between. The CDR3 is made up of 13 amino acids. Sample: PBMCs. The V gene is TRBV9, the J gene TRBJ1-1; D gene ambiguous. This receptor was obtained from a man between 40 and 49 years old in good health and CMV-seronegative. CDR3 region: CASSVGSYTEAFF. The CDR3 DNA is TGTGCCAGCAGCGTAGGGAGTTACACTGAAGCTTTCTTT.